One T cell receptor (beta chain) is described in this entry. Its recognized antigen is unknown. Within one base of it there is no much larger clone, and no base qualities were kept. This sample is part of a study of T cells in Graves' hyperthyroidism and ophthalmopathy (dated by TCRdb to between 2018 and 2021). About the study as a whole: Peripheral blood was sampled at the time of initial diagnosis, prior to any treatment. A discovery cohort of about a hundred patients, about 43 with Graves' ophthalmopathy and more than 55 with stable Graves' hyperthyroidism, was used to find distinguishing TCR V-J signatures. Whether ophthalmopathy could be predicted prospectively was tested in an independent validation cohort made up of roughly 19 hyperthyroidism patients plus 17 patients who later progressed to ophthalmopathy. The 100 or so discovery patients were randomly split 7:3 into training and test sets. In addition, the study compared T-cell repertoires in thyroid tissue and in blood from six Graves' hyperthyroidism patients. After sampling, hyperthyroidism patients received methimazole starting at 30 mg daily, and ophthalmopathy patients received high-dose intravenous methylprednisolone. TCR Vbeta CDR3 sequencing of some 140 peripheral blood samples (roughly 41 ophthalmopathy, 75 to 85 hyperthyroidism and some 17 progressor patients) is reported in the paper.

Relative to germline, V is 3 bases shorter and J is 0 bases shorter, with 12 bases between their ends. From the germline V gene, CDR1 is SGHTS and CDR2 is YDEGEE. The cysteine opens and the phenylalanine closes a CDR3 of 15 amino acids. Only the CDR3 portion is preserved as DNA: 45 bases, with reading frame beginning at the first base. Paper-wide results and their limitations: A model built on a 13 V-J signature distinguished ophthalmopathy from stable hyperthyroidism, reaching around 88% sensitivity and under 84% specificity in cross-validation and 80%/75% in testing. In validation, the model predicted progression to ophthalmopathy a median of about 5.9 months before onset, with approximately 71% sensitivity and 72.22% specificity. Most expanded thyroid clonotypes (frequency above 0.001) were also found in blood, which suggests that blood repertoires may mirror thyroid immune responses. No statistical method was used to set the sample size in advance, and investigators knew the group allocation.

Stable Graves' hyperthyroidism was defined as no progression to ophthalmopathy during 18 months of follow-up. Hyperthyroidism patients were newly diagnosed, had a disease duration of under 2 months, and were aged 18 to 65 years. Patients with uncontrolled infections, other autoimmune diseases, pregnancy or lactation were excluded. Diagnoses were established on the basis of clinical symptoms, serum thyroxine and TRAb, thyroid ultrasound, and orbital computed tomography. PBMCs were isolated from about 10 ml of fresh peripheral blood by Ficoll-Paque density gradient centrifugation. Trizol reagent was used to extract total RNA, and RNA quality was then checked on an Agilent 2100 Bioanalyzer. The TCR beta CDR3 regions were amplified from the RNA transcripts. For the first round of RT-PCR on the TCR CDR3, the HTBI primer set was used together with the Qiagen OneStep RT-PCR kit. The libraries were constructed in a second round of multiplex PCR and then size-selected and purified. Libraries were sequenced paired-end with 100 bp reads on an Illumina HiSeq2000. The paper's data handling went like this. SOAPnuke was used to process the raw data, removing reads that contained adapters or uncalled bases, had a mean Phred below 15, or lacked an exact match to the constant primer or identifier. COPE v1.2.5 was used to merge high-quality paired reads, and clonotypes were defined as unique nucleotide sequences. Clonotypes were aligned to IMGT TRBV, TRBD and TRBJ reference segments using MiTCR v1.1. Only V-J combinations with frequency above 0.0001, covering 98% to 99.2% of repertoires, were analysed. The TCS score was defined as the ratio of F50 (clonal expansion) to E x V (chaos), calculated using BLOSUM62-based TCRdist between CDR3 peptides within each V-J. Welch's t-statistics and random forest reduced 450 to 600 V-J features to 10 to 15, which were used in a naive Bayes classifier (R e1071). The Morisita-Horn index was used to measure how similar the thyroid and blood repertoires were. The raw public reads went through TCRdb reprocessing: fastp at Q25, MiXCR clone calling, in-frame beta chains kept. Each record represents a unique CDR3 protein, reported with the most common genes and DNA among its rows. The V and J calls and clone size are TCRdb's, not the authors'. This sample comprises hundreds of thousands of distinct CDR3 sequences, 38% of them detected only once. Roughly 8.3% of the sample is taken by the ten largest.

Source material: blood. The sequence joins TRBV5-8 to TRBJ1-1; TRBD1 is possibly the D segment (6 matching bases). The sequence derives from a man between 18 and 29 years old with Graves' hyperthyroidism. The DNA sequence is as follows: TGTGCCAGCAGCTGGCCAGGGGACCTGAACACTGAAGCTTTCTTT. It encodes CASSWPGDLNTEAFF.